This T cell receptor beta chain stems from a study of siplizumab effects on memory and regulatory T cells. The method was immunoSEQ multiplex PCR; TCRdb's version includes in-frame clones alone and lacks a portion of them. The repertoire consists of tens of thousands of clones, with more than 75% occurring once and the leading ten covering under 0.35%. Comments on this clone: The antigen is not known.

Study-level results: Proliferating Tregs taken from siplizumab cultures were not shown to have a confirmed suppressive function. A major contribution to the alloresponse seemed to be made by naive T cells, which seemed more diverse than memory cells.

This CDR3 contains 13 residues. Germline trimming cut 4 bases from V and 9 bases from J; bases unmatched to any gene: 4. From germline, CDR1 is MGHRA and CDR2 YSYEKL. This chain connects TRBV4-1 to TRBJ2-1, with TRBD2 matching 9 bases. The receptor's source is a human donor in good health. The sequencing input was naive CD8+ T cells sorted from blood. DNA for the CDR3: TGCGCCAGCAGCCTAGCGGGAGAGGGTGAGCAGTTCTTC. Translation gives CASSLAGEGEQFF.